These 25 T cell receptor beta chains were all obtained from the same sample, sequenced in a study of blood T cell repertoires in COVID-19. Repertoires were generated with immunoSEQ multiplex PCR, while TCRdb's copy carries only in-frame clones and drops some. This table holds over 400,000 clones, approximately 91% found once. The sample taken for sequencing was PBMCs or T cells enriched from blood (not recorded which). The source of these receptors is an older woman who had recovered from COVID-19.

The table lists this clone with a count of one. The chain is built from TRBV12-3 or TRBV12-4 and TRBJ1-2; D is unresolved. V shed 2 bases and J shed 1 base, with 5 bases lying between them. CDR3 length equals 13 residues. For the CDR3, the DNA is TGTGCCAGCAGTTTAAACAATAACTATGGCTACACCTTC. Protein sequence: CASSLNNNYGYTF.

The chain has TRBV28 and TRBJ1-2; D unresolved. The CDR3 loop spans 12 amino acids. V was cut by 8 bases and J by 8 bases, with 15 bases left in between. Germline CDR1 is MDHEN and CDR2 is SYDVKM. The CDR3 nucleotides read TGTGCCAGCGAGAGCCCGAGAGAGGGCTACACCTTC. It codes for CASESPREGYTF.

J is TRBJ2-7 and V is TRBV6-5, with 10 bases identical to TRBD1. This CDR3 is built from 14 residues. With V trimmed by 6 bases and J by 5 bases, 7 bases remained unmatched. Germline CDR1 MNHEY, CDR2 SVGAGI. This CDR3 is CASREGQGKHEQYF. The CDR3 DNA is TGTGCCAGCAGGGAGGGACAGGGGAAGCACGAGCAGTACTTC.

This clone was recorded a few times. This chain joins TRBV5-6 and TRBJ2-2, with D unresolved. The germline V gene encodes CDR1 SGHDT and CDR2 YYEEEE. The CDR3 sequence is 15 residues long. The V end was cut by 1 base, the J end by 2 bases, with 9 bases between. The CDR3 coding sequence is TGTGCCAGCAGCTTGTACGACTTAAACACCGGGGAGCTGTTTTTT. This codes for CASSLYDLNTGELFF.

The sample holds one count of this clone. CDR3 amino acids: CATSRDREKTYEQYF. DNA for the CDR3: TGTGCCACCAGCAGAGATAGGGAGAAAACTTACGAGCAGTACTTC. The chain employs TRBV15 and TRBJ2-7, with D possibly TRBD2 on 5 matching bases. Trimming took 0 bases from V and 4 from J, leaving 13 bases between them. The germline V gene has CDR1 LNHNV and CDR2 YYDKDF (reference sequence). There are 15 residues in the CDR3. Variable domain in full (rest from reference TRBV15 and TRBJ2-7): DAMVIQNPRYQVTQFGKPVTLSCSQTLNHNVMYWYQQKSSQAPKLLFHYYDKDFNNEADTPDNFQSRRPNTSFCFLDIRSPGLGDTAMYLCATSRDREKTYEQYFGPGTRLTVT.

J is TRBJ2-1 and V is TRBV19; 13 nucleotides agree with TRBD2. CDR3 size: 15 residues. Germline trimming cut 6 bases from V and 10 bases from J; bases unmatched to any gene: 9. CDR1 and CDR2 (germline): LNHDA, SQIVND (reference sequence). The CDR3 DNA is TGTGCCAGTAGAGTAACTAGCGGGGGGGCCAAGGAGCAGTTCTTC. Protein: CASRVTSGGAKEQFF.

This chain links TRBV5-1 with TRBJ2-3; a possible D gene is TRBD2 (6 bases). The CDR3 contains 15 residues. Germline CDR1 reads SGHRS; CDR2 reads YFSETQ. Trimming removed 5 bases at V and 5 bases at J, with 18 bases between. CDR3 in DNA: TGCGCCAGCAGTCCCGGGACTGCAAGGGGAGATACGCAGTATTTT. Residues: CASSPGTARGDTQYF.

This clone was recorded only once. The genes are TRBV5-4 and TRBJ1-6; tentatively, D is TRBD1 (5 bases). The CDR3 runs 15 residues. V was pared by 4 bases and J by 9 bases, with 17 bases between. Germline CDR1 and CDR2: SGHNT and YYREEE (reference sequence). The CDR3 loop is CASSPGGGSASPLHF. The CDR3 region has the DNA TGTGCCAGCAGCCCGGGGGGGGGTTCGGCTTCACCCCTCCACTTT. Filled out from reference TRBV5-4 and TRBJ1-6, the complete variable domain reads ETGVTQSPTHLIKTRGQQVTLRCSSQSGHNTVSWYQQALGQGPQFIFQYYREEENGRGNFPPRFSGLQFPNYSSELNVNALELDDSALYLCASSPGGGSASPLHFGNGTRLTVT.

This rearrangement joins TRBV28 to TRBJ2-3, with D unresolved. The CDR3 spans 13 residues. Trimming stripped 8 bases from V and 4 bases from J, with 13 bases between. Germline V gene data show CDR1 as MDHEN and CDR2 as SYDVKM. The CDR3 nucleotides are TGTGCCAGCGGTCTTCTGGCCCCAGATACGCAGTATTTT. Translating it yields CASGLLAPDTQYF.

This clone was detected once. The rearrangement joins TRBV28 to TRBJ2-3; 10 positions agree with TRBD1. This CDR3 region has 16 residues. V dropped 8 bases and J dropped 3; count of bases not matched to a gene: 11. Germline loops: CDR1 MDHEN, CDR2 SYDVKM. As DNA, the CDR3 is TGTGCCAGCTTTAGAGGGCCGGGACAGGGGACAGATACGCAGTATTTT. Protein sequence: CASFRGPGQGTDTQYF.

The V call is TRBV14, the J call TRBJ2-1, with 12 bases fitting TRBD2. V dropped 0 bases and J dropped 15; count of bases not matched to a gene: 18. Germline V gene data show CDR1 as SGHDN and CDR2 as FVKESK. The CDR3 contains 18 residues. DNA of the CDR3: TGTGCCAGCAGCCAAGATAGGTGGGCTAGCGGGGGGGTCAGCGCAGCGTTCTTC. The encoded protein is CASSQDRWASGGVSAAFF.

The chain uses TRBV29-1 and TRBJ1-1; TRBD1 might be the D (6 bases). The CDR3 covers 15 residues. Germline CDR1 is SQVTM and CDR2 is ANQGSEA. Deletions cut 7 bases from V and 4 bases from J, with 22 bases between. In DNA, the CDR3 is TGCAGCGCCCCCGGGCCGAGACAGGTAGGCACTGAAGCTTTCTTT. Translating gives CSAPGPRQVGTEAFF. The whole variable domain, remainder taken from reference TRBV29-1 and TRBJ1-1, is SAVISQKPSRDICQRGTSLTIQCQVDSQVTMMFWYRQQPGQSLTLIATANQGSEATYESGFVIDKFPISRPNLTFSTLTVSNMSPEDSSIYLCSAPGPRQVGTEAFFGQGTRLTVV.

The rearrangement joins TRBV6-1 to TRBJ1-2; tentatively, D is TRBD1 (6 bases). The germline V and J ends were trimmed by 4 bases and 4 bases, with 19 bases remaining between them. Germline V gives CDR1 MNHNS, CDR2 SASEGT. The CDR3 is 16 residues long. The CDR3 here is CASSGLLGHLIYGYTF. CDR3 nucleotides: TGTGCCAGCAGTGGGTTATTGGGACACCTTATCTATGGCTACACCTTC.

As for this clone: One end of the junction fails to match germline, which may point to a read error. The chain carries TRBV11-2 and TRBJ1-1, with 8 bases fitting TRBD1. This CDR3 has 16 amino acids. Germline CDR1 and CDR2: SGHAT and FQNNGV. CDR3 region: CASSLEPGQDGTEAFF. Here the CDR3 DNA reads TGTGCCAGCAGCCTAGAACCGGGACAGGACGGGACTGAAGCTTTCTTT.

CDR3 sequence: CASSERGTGSNYGYTF. Here the CDR3 DNA reads TGTGCCAGCAGTGAAAGAGGGACAGGGAGTAACTATGGCTACACCTTC. The chain uses TRBV2 and TRBJ1-2, with TRBD1 identical over 9 bases. In germline, CDR1 is SNHLY, CDR2 FYNNEI. This CDR3 spans 16 amino acids. V dropped 2 bases and J dropped 1; count of bases not matched to a gene: 5.

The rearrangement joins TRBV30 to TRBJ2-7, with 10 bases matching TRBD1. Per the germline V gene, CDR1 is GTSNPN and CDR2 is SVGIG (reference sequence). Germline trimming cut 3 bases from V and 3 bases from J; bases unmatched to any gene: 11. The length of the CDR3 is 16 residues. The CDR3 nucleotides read TGTGCCTGGAGACCCCGTTGGGGACAGGGGTTCTACGAGCAGTACTTC. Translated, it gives CAWRPRWGQGFYEQYF.

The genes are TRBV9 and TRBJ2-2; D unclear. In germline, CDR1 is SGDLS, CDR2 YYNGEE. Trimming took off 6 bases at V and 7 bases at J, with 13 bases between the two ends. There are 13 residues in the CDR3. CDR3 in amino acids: CASTLGDGGELFF. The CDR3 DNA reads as TGTGCCAGCACCCTAGGAGACGGCGGGGAGCTGTTTTTT.

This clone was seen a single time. The CDR3 loop reads CASSLRPGQGALEQYF. The CDR3 nucleotides are TGTGCCAGCAGCCTTCGACCCGGACAGGGGGCCCTCGAGCAGTACTTC. This sequence joins TRBV5-6 and TRBJ2-7; TRBD1 matches at 11 bases. Trimming removed 4 bases from V and 6 bases from J; junction bases left unmatched: 12. The CDR3 has 16 amino acids. From germline, CDR1 is SGHDT and CDR2 YYEEEE.

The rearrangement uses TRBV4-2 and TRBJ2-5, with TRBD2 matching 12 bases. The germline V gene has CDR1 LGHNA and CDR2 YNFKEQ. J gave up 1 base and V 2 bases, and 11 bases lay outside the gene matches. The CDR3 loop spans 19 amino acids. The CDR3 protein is CASSQTGPGLAGPQETQYF. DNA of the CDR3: TGTGCCAGCAGCCAAACGGGGCCCGGACTAGCGGGGCCCCAAGAGACCCAGTACTTC.

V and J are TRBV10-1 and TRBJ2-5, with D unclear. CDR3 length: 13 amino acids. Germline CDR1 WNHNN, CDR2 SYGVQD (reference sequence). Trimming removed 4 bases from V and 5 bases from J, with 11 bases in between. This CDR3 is CASSVGRLETQYF. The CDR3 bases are TGCGCCAGCAGTGTGGGCAGGCTGGAGACCCAGTACTTC.

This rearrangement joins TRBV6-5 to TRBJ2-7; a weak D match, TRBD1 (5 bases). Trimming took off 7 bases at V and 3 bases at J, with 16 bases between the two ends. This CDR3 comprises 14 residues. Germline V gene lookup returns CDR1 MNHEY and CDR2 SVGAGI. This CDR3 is CASTRQGICYEQYV. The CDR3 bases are TGTGCCAGCACTCGGCAGGGAATTTGCTACGAGCAGTACGTC.

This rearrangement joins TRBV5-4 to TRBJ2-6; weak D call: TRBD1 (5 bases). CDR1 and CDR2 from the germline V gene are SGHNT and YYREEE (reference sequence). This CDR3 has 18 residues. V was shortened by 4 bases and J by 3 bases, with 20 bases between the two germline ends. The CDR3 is CASSPPDRQTGGANVLTF. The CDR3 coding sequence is TGTGCCAGCAGCCCGCCGGACCGACAGACCGGTGGGGCCAACGTCCTGACTTTC.

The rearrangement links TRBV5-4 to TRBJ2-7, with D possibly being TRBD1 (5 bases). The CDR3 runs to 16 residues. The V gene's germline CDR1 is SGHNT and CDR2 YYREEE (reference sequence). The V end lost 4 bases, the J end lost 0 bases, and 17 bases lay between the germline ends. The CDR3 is CASSPTLDKSSYEQYF. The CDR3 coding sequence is TGTGCCAGCAGCCCGACTTTGGACAAGAGCTCCTACGAGCAGTACTTC.

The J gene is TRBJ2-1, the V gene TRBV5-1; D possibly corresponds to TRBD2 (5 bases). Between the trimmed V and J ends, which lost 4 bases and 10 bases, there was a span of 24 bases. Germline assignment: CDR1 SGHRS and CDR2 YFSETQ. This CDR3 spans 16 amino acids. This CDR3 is CASSIKLSAPGEEQFF. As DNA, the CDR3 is TGCGCCAGCAGCATCAAATTATCGGCCCCCGGGGAAGAGCAGTTCTTC.

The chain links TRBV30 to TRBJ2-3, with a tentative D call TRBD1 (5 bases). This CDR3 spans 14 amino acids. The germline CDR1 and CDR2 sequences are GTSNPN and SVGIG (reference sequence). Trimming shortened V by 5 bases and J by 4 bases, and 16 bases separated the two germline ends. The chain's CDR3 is CAWGAPIRADTQYF. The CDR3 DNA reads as TGTGCCTGGGGGGCACCAATCCGGGCAGATACGCAGTATTTT.